The rows below give T cell receptor beta chains drawn from one sample of a study of T cell changes during pregnancy in multiple sclerosis. Measured with immunoSEQ multiplex PCR; TCRdb has only the in-frame clones, and not every one. The sample holds around 35,000 clones; 85% to 90% are singletons and the top ten take roughly 4.8%. This material consisted of CD8+ T cells from peripheral blood mononuclear cells, taken after pregnancy. The receptors shown here come from a female donor with multiple sclerosis, enrolled in a pregnancy study. The CDR3 runs from the conserved cysteine through the conserved F or W. A D gene is named only where the DNA matches it firmly. Size tells how often a clone was seen (once, few, many) or the class of an expanded clone, and some rows leave it out.

>TRBJ1-5|.|TRBV19|TRBD1
TGTGCCAGTAGTTTCCAGGGGGGATGGCAGCCCCAGCATTTT
CASSFQGGWQPQHF
>TRBJ2-7|once|TRBV2|TRBD1
TGTGCCAGCATTGACAGGGGCGAGCAGTACTTC
CASIDRGEQYF
>TRBJ1-6|few|TRBV27|.
TGTGCCAGCAGTTCCACCCTATCCTATAATTCACCCCTCCACTTT
CASSSTLSYNSPLHF
>TRBJ1-1|.|TRBV19|TRBD1
TGTGCCAGTAGGGACAGGGGGGACACTGAAGCTTTCTTT
CASRDRGDTEAFF
>TRBJ1-1|.|TRBV7-9|TRBD1
TGTGCCAGCAGCTCACAGACAGGGGGGAACACTGAAGCTTTCTTT
CASSSQTGGNTEAFF
>TRBJ1-2|.|TRBV4-1|.
TGCGCCAGCGCGGGACCGTCCGGGAACTATGGCTACACCTTC
CASAGPSGNYGYTF
>TRBJ2-2|once|TRBV27|TRBD2
TGTGCCAGCAGTTTGGGCTCTAGCGGGGGGAACACCGGGGAGCTGTTTTTT
CASSLGSSGGNTGELFF
>TRBJ2-3|.|TRBV29-1|TRBD1
TGCAGCGTCTCTCAGGGGGCTTCCCTCACAGATACGCAGTATTTT
CSVSQGASLTDTQYF
>TRBJ2-3|few|TRBV6-5|TRBD2
TGTGCCAGCAGCTCGACTAGCGGGGACACAGATACGCAGTATTTT
CASSSTSGDTDTQYF
>TRBJ2-5|once|TRBV29-1|.
TGCAGCGTTGCGACACCCAATGCACAGACCCAGTACTTC
CSVATPNAQTQYF
>TRBJ2-5|.|TRBV2|.
TGTGCCAGCAGTGACCTAGGGGTGGTGGAGACCCAGTACTTC
CASSDLGVVETQYF
>TRBJ1-2|.|TRBV27|.
TGTGCCAGCAGTTCAGGCACACCGAACGAGATCGGGACAATACTAGGCTACACCTTC
CASSSGTPNEIGTILGYTF
>TRBJ1-1|.|TRBV5-1|.
TGCGCCAGCCGCGCGGGGTTGAACACTGAAGCTTTCTTT
CASRAGLNTEAFF
>TRBJ2-7|.|TRBV7-9|.
TGTGCCAGCAGCTCCCAGGGGATTGCGTCCTACGAGCAGTACTTC
CASSSQGIASYEQYF
>TRBJ1-1|.|TRBV29-1|.
TGCAGCGCTACGGACCAGGGTGAAGCTTTCTTT
CSATDQGEAFF
>TRBJ2-5|few|TRBV25-1|.
TGTGCCAGCAGTGAATATAAGTCAGGACAAGAGACCCAGTACTTC
CASSEYKSGQETQYF
>TRBJ2-1|.|TRBV9|TRBD2
TGTGCCAGCAGCGTAAGCGGGGCCGATGAATACAATGAGCAGTTCTTC
CASSVSGADEYNEQFF
>TRBJ1-4|.|TRBV27|.
TGTGCCAGCAGTTACTACTATAATGAAAAACTGTTTTTT
CASSYYYNEKLFF
>TRBJ2-2|.|TRBV6-1|TRBD2
TGTGCCAGCAGTGAAGGACTAGCGGGGGGGCGGACCGGGGAGCTGTTTTTT
CASSEGLAGGRTGELFF
>TRBJ2-7|.|TRBV29-1|.
TGCAGCGCAGATCTACGCGGAGGACAGGGACTATACGAGCAGTACTTC
CSADLRGGQGLYEQYF
>TRBJ2-7|.|TRBV19|TRBD2
TGTGCCAGTAGTACGGGGGGTGCCTCCTACGAGCAGTACTTC
CASSTGGASYEQYF
>TRBJ2-7|.|TRBV10-3|TRBD1
TGTGCCATCAGCCCGACAGGGAACGAGCAGTACTTC
CAISPTGNEQYF
>TRBJ1-2|.|TRBV4-1|.
TGCGCCAGCAGCCAAGACAGGGGACAAGGTTCGTATGGCTACACCTTC
CASSQDRGQGSYGYTF
>TRBJ2-3|.|TRBV28|TRBD2
TGTGCCAGCAGTTTCCAAAGCGGGGGAAGGGCAGATACGCAGTATTTT
CASSFQSGGRADTQYF
>TRBJ2-7|.|TRBV19|.
TGTGCCAGTAGTGGCCCCGGGACACATGGATCCTACGAGCAGTACTTC
CASSGPGTHGSYEQYF
>TRBJ1-2|.|TRBV30|TRBD1
TGTGCCTGGAGTCAGGGGGGAGCTTCTGGCTACACCTTC
CAWSQGGASGYTF
>TRBJ2-2|few|TRBV9|TRBD1
TGTGCCAGCAGCGTAGGGGACAGGGTATCCGGGGAGCTGTTTTTT
CASSVGDRVSGELFF
>TRBJ2-3|.|TRBV5-1|.
TGCGCCAGCAAAGAATGGGCCACAATAGATACGCAGTATTTT
CASKEWATIDTQYF
>TRBJ2-7|.|TRBV11-2|.
TGTGCCAGCAGTCCCACAGGCAGCTACGAGCAGTACTTC
CASSPTGSYEQYF
>TRBJ2-3|.|TRBV6-1|.
TGTGCCAACAGTGAATCCCTTGACGGGGGGCCTCCCGATACGCAGTATTTT
CANSESLDGGPPDTQYF
>TRBJ1-2|.|TRBV11-2|.
TGTGCCAGCAGCTTAAGCGTGGCCTATGGCTACACCTTC
CASSLSVAYGYTF
>TRBJ2-1|.|TRBV7-2|TRBD2
TGTGCCAGCAGCCCCCCTGCGGGGGAAAACTACAATGAGCAGTTCTTC
CASSPPAGENYNEQFF
>TRBJ1-1|.|TRBV7-6|.
TGTGCCAGCAGCTCGACAGTAAACACTGAAGCTTTCTTT
CASSSTVNTEAFF
>TRBJ1-1|.|TRBV7-3|TRBD1
TGTGCCAGCAGCCTGGACAGGGGAGGGACTGAAGCTTTCTTT
CASSLDRGGTEAFF
>TRBJ1-5|.|TRBV25-1|.
TGTGCCAGCAGTGAAGGGACATCAAATCAGCCCCAGCATTTT
CASSEGTSNQPQHF
>TRBJ2-7|.|TRBV19|TRBD2
TGTGCCAGTAGTTACGCGGGGGGAGGCTACGAGCAGTACTTC
CASSYAGGGYEQYF